The 18 T cell receptor beta chains below were found in one sample sequenced in a study of cytomegalovirus exposure and HLA in healthy donors. This PCR relied on a set of 60 Vbeta primers and 13 Jbeta primers. Here immunoSEQ multiplex PCR was the method, and the copy in TCRdb shows in-frame clones only, minus some. The sample holds fewer than 200,000 clones, about 70% seen once. The sequencing input was PBMCs. Every receptor here comes from a woman aged 18-30 years in good health and CMV-seropositive.

The J gene is TRBJ1-2, the V gene TRBV14; tentatively, D is TRBD1 (5 bases). CDR3 length: 13 residues. The V and J ends lost 4 bases and 7 bases respectively, with 13 bases between them. Germline V gene lookup returns CDR1 SGHDN and CDR2 FVKESK. The CDR3 spells CASSPIRRGGYTF. DNA of the CDR3: TGTGCCAGCAGCCCCATACGGAGGGGTGGCTACACCTTC.

The CDR3 region is CASSGTTDTQYF. For the CDR3, the DNA is TGTGCCAGCAGCGGGACAACGGATACGCAGTATTTT. The chain employs TRBV9 and TRBJ2-3; the D gene is possibly TRBD1 (5 bases). This CDR3 is 12 amino acids long. Germline CDR1 reads SGDLS; CDR2 reads YYNGEE. Deletions cut 3 bases from V and 6 bases from J, with 8 bases between.

With respect to this clone: Other DNA sequences in the same sample also yield this CDR3. The V and J genes are TRBV6-5 and TRBJ1-6; D not resolved. CDR3 length: 13 residues. The germline CDR1 and CDR2 sequences are MNHEY and SVGAGI. V was clipped by 2 bases and J by 4 bases, with 3 bases between them. CDR3 nucleotides: TGTGCCAGCAGTTACGAGTATAATTCACCCCTCCACTTT. It is translated as CASSYEYNSPLHF.

The chain is built from TRBV7-9 and TRBJ2-3, with 8 bases aligning to TRBD2. CDR1 is SEHNR and CDR2 is FQNEAQ in the germline V gene (reference sequence). Trimming at V came to 5 bases and at J to 0 bases, leaving 4 bases not matched to a gene. The CDR3 length is 15 residues. DNA of the CDR3: TGTGCCAGCAGCCCCAGCGGGAGTAGCACAGATACGCAGTATTTT. Translation gives CASSPSGSSTDTQYF.

The CDR3 bases are TGTGCCAGCAGTTACCTAGCGGGGATACCCACAGATACGCAGTATTTT. Protein: CASSYLAGIPTDTQYF. The genes are TRBV6-5 and TRBJ2-3; 9 nucleotides line up with TRBD2. The CDR3 has 16 amino acids. Germline lookup yields CDR1 MNHEY and CDR2 SVGAGI. V lost 2 bases and J lost 2; bases outside the gene matches: 5.

The chain couples TRBV7-8 to TRBJ1-3, with 12 nucleotides matching TRBD1. Germline V gene lookup returns CDR1 SGHVS and CDR2 FQNEAQ. The CDR3 contains 20 residues. Losses at the gene ends were 5 bases for V and 1 base for J; bases not matched to a gene: 15. The CDR3 loop is CASSLGGGDRGPGSGNTIYF. CDR3 bases: TGTGCCAGCAGCCTAGGTGGGGGGGACAGGGGGCCTGGTTCTGGAAACACCATATATTTT.

Concerning this clone: One end of the junction fails to match germline, which may point to a read error. This chain connects TRBV6-6 to TRBJ2-5; no firm D call. CDR1 is MNHNY and CDR2 is SVGAGI in the germline V gene (reference sequence). CDR3 length: 15 residues. In nucleotides, the CDR3 is TGTGCCAGCGGTTACTCGACGGTCGGGTTGGAGACCCAGTACTTC. Protein sequence: CASGYSTVGLETQYF.

The chain is built from TRBV6-1 and TRBJ2-1; TRBD2 matches at 11 bases. Looked up from germline, CDR1 is MNHNS and CDR2 is SASEGT. V dropped 11 bases and J dropped 10; count of bases not matched to a gene: 13. The CDR3 contains 14 residues. DNA for the CDR3: TGTGCCGGTTCGGGACTAGCGGCCCTCGGCGAGCAGTTCTTC. Its protein product is CAGSGLAALGEQFF.

V gene TRBV18 combines with J gene TRBJ2-7; 7 bases fit TRBD1. Germline V CDR1 and CDR2: KGHSH, LQKENI. CDR3 length equals 13 residues. Unmatched junction bases numbered 4, after V lost 5 bases and J lost 3 bases. CDR3 residues: CASSAGDSYEQYF. The CDR3 DNA is TGTGCCAGCTCAGCCGGGGACAGCTACGAGCAGTACTTC.

The chain combines TRBV4-1 with TRBJ2-7; 9 bases are shared with TRBD2. Germline V lookup: CDR1 MGHRA, CDR2 YSYEKL. The CDR3 is 15 residues long. The J segment lost 2 bases and the V segment lost 2 bases, leaving 4 bases of the junction unmatched. The chain's CDR3 is CASSQLAGIPYEQYF. The CDR3 DNA sequence: TGCGCCAGCAGCCAACTAGCGGGAATACCCTACGAGCAGTACTTC.

The chain joins TRBV10-1 to TRBJ1-5; possible D gene TRBD1, 5 bases. Between the trimmed V and J ends, which lost 7 bases and 1 base, there was a span of 11 bases. This CDR3 contains 14 residues. Germline V lookup: CDR1 WNHNN, CDR2 SYGVQD (reference sequence). The CDR3 DNA sequence: TGCGCCAGCAACAGACAGTCAAGCAATCAGCCCCAGCATTTT. Its protein product is CASNRQSSNQPQHF.

This clone was found a few times. Other DNA sequences in this specimen translate into the identical CDR3. V gene TRBV19 combines with J gene TRBJ2-1; weak D call: TRBD2 (5 bases). This CDR3 has 13 amino acids. Germline assignment: CDR1 LNHDA and CDR2 SQIVND (reference sequence). Trimming removed 3 bases from V and 7 bases from J, with 10 bases in between. The CDR3 loop is CASSMRGRNEQFF. The DNA of the CDR3 is TGTGCCAGTAGTATGCGAGGGCGGAATGAGCAGTTCTTC.

The chain has TRBV7-2 and TRBJ2-5; no firm D call. The CDR3 length is 13 residues. V lost 5 bases, J lost 2 bases, and 9 bases lay in between. Per germline, CDR1 SGHTA and CDR2 FQGNSA. The CDR3 DNA reads TGTGCCAGCAGCCCACAGACGCAAGAGACCCAGTACTTC. Amino acids: CASSPQTQETQYF. Full variable domain (rest looked up from reference TRBV7-2 and TRBJ2-5): GAGVSQSPSNKVTEKGKDVELRCDPISGHTALYWYRQSLGQGLEFLIYFQGNSAPDKSGLPSDRFSAERTGGSVSTLTIQRTQQEDSAVYLCASSPQTQETQYFGPGTRLLVL.

The chain combines TRBV7-9 with TRBJ1-1, with TRBD1 matching over 9 bases. V gave up 1 base and J gave up 7 bases; unmatched junction bases: 1. The CDR3 has 13 residues. Germline V gene data show CDR1 as SEHNR and CDR2 as FQNEAQ (reference sequence). This CDR3 reads CASSLGTGDEAFF. The CDR3 DNA sequence: TGTGCCAGCAGCTTAGGGACAGGGGATGAAGCTTTCTTT.

This clone was counted a few times. The rearrangement links TRBV18 to TRBJ2-5; no definite D call. Germline V gives CDR1 KGHSH, CDR2 LQKENI. The V gene lost 5 bases and the J gene lost 2 bases, with 6 bases spanning the gap. This CDR3 is 12 amino acids long. CDR3 DNA sequence: TGTGCCAGCTCAGAACTACAAGAGACCCAGTACTTC. This translates into CASSELQETQYF.

The chain joins TRBV7-2 to TRBJ1-3, with a possible D match to TRBD1 (6 bases). V dropped 2 bases and J dropped 0 bases, with 8 bases sitting between them. Germline CDR1 is SGHTA and CDR2 is FQGNSA. The CDR3 extends over 15 amino acids. The CDR3 reads CASSLQGSSGNTIYF. The CDR3 nucleotides read TGTGCCAGCAGCTTACAGGGGAGCTCTGGAAACACCATATATTTT.

The chain recombines TRBV5-1 with TRBJ2-1; possibly TRBD2 for D (6 bases). Germline V gene lookup returns CDR1 SGHRS and CDR2 YFSETQ. The CDR3 runs to 15 residues. V was cut by 4 bases and J by 7 bases, with 18 bases left in between. The CDR3 is CASSTGLGTGNEQFF. The CDR3 DNA reads as TGCGCCAGCAGCACGGGACTGGGGACGGGAAATGAGCAGTTCTTC.

The chain employs TRBV10-3 and TRBJ2-1; 11 bases are shared with TRBD2. Germline-derived CDR1 and CDR2 are ENHRY and SYGVKD. The CDR3 extends over 17 amino acids. V lost 2 bases and J lost 9; bases outside the gene matches: 12. CDR3 in DNA: TGTGCCATCAGTGAGATCGAAATAGCGGGAGGGCCGGGTGAGCAGTTCTTC. Translated, it gives CAISEIEIAGGPGEQFF.